The sequence of this T cell receptor beta chain was determined in a study of blood T cell repertoires in COVID-19. Whole-study context: The United States, Italy and Spain provided the acute and convalescent COVID-19 samples. PBMCs, B-cell-depleted T cells, or T cells provided the cDNA or gDNA that made up the material.

The CDR3 extends over 15 amino acids. Germline CDR1 and CDR2: SEHNR and FQNEAQ (reference sequence). The V gene end was trimmed by 5 bases and the J gene end by 4 bases; junction bases not matched to a gene: 10. Original processing notes: For nucleated cells, counts were estimated from reference gene primer amplification. Only in-frame clones appear in the TCRdb table, and some are missing; sequencing was by immunoSEQ multiplex PCR. V and J calls and clone size are those listed in that table; D and trimming were worked out from the DNA. The sample lists roughly 250,000 clones; 65% to 90% were seen once.

The chain is built from TRBV7-9 and TRBJ2-5; 7 bases fit TRBD2. Source material: peripheral blood. This receptor was obtained from a woman of 80 years or more with active or convalescent COVID-19. DNA of the CDR3: TGTGCCAGCAGCCACGTGCGGGGGACGGGAGAGACCCAGTACTTC. Residues: CASSHVRGTGETQYF. The full variable domain, in which reference TRBV7-9 and TRBJ2-5 provide the parts outside the CDR3, is DTGVSQNPRHKITKRGQNVTFRCDPISEHNRLYWYRQTLGQGPEFLTYFQNEAQLEKSRLLSDRFSAERPKGSFSTLEIQRTEQGDSAMYLCASSHVRGTGETQYFGPGTRLLVL.